This T cell receptor (beta chain) was found in a study of shared clonotypes between healthy human individuals. Everyone who donated was a Caucasian adult who lived in Nashville, Tennessee. Original processing notes: Owing to the provision of junction-only sequences devoid of quality scores by immunoSEQ, filtering differed. Profiling relied on immunoSEQ multiplex PCR, and the TCRdb table lists in-frame clones only, not all of them. V, J and clone size derive from that table, while D and trimming were established from the DNA sequence. The sample has roughly 2.2 million clones, 80% to 95% seen once. V dropped 7 bases and J dropped 4 bases, with 11 bases sitting between them. This CDR3 is built from 12 residues. Looked up from germline, CDR1 is SGHRS and CDR2 is YFSETQ.

The receptor was isolated from a man between 18 and 35 years old in good health. Some clones in this sample may be carry-over from other donors' samples. This chain links TRBV5-1 with TRBJ1-2; D not resolved. Sequencing used naive CD4+ T cells from PBMCs. Subset specified: CD45RA+ positively selected. The CDR3 loop is CASRLDSYGYTF. The CDR3 DNA reads TGCGCCAGCCGGCTAGATTCCTATGGCTACACCTTC.